The rows below give T cell receptor beta chains drawn from one sample of a study of blood T cell repertoires in COVID-19. Some clones are missing from TCRdb's copy, which holds only in-frame ones; the method was immunoSEQ multiplex PCR. The repertoire holds just over 150,000 clones, with around 83% as singletons. The sequenced sample was peripheral blood. These receptors came from a woman in her forties or fifties with acute or convalescent COVID-19. The CDR3 runs from the conserved cysteine through the conserved F or W. D genes are given only for firm matches. The listing skips clone size in some rows; elsewhere it reads once, few, many or a size class.

clone_size,d_call,v_call,j_call,cdr3_aa,cdr3_nt
.,TRBD1,TRBV27,TRBJ2-1,CASSPGTGGYNEQFF,TGTGCCAGCAGTCCGGGGACAGGGGGCTACAATGAGCAGTTCTTC
few,.,TRBV28,TRBJ2-5,CASSIISGLGAQYF,TGTGCCAGCAGTATAATCAGCGGCCTCGGGGCCCAGTACTTC
.,.,TRBV7-2,TRBJ2-3,CASSLGGASGFDTQYF,TGTGCCAGCAGCCTAGGTGGGGCGAGCGGGTTTGATACGCAGTATTTT
.,TRBD1,TRBV2,TRBJ2-2,CASSDRVATGELFF,TGTGCCAGCAGCGACAGGGTAGCCACCGGGGAGCTGTTTTTT
.,.,TRBV5-4,TRBJ2-1,CASSLYRGYNEQFF,TGTGCCAGCAGCTTGTACCGGGGGTACAATGAGCAGTTCTTC
.,.,TRBV10-1,TRBJ1-1,CASSESYLGANTEAFF,TGCGCCAGCAGTGAGTCCTACTTGGGGGCCAACACTGAAGCTTTCTTT
.,.,TRBV5-1,TRBJ2-7,CASSLDFRSYEQYF,TGCGCCAGCAGCTTGGACTTTCGATCCTACGAGCAGTACTTC
few,.,TRBV9,TRBJ1-2,CASSQTEGGPYGYTF,TGTGCCAGCAGCCAAACCGAGGGGGGGCCGTATGGCTACACCTTC
.,.,TRBV5-1,TRBJ2-5,CASSSPTRRLNETQYF,TGCGCCAGCAGCTCCCCGACGCGGAGACTTAACGAGACCCAGTACTTC
.,.,TRBV6-5,TRBJ2-7,CASSRGTPGRYEQYF,TGTGCCAGCAGCCGAGGGACTCCGGGACGCTACGAGCAGTACTTC
.,.,TRBV5-4,TRBJ1-6,CASRPQGNSPLHF,TGTGCCAGCAGACCCCAGGGTAATTCACCCCTCCACTTT
.,TRBD2,TRBV9,TRBJ2-1,CASSVEAGGTEQFF,TGTGCCAGCAGCGTAGAAGCGGGAGGGACTGAGCAGTTCTTC
.,TRBD1,TRBV6-2/TRBV6-3,TRBJ2-2,CASRYTPSTGGTGELFF,TGTGCCAGCAGATACACCCCAAGCACAGGGGGCACCGGGGAGCTGTTTTTT
.,TRBD1,TRBV7-9,TRBJ2-5,CASSLTTGGVETQYF,TGTGCCAGCAGCCTAACGACAGGGGGGGTTGAGACCCAGTACTTC
.,.,TRBV2,TRBJ1-5,CASSPSRGGGTNQPQHF,TGTGCCAGCAGTCCGTCGCGGGGGGGAGGGACCAATCAGCCCCAGCATTTT
few,TRBD1,TRBV5-1,TRBJ1-2,CASSLKGGEGYTF,TGCGCCAGCAGCTTGAAAGGGGGCGAAGGCTACACCTTC
.,.,TRBV3-1/TRBV3-2,TRBJ1-2,CASSQVYRHYGYTF,TGTGCCAGCAGCCAAGTATACAGGCACTATGGCTACACCTTC
.,.,TRBV12-3/TRBV12-4,TRBJ2-7,CASSAILYEQYF,TGTGCCAGCAGCGCAATACTCTACGAGCAGTACTTC
.,.,TRBV18,TRBJ1-1,CASSQDWNTEAFF,TGTGCCAGCTCCCAGGACTGGAACACTGAAGCTTTCTTT
.,.,TRBV27,TRBJ2-6,CASTLRGRSGANVLTF,TGTGCCAGCACCCTCAGGGGCAGGTCTGGGGCCAACGTCCTGACTTTC
.,TRBD1,TRBV10-3,TRBJ1-2,CAISVLKTGGSYGYTF,TGTGCCATCAGTGTTTTAAAGACAGGGGGTAGCTATGGCTACACCTTC
.,TRBD1,TRBV6-5,TRBJ1-2,CASSQQGAQGYTF,TGTGCCAGCAGTCAACAGGGGGCGCAGGGCTACACCTTC
once,TRBD1,TRBV2,TRBJ1-1,CASRVQGEYTEAFF,TGTGCCAGCAGGGTACAGGGGGAATACACTGAAGCTTTCTTT
.,.,TRBV28,TRBJ1-2,CASSLLGQQYGYTF,TGTGCCAGCAGTTTATTAGGACAGCAATATGGCTACACCTTC
once,TRBD1,TRBV27,TRBJ2-7,CAPPSGTESYEQYF,TGTGCCCCCCCCTCCGGGACAGAATCCTACGAGCAGTACTTC
few,.,TRBV7-5,TRBJ2-7,CARSLVAAGASYEQYF,.
.,TRBD1,TRBV6-5,TRBJ2-2,CASSLTGGSTGELFF,TGTGCCAGCAGTTTGACAGGGGGCAGCACCGGGGAGCTGTTTTTT
.,.,TRBV6-2/TRBV6-3,TRBJ2-2,CASSSVTTGNTGELFF,TGTGCCAGCAGTTCCGTCACAACAGGGAACACCGGGGAGCTGTTTTTT
.,.,TRBV12-3/TRBV12-4,TRBJ2-5,CASRYRSLETQYF,TGTGCCAGCAGGTACAGGTCGTTGGAGACCCAGTACTTC
once,TRBD1,TRBV19,TRBJ1-5,CASSMRTGGNQPQHF,TGTGCCAGTAGTATGCGGACAGGCGGCAATCAGCCCCAGCATTTT
.,TRBD1,TRBV7-2,TRBJ2-2,CASSLKGANTGELFF,TGTGCCAGCAGCTTAAAGGGGGCAAACACCGGGGAGCTGTTTTTT
.,.,TRBV6-5,TRBJ1-2,CASSYSRGSYGYTF,TGTGCCAGCAGTTACTCGAGAGGGAGCTATGGCTACACCTTC
.,TRBD2,TRBV10-2,TRBJ2-1,CASNPGTSGGYNEQFF,TGCGCCAGTAACCCTGGGACTAGCGGGGGCTACAATGAGCAGTTCTTC
.,.,TRBV5-1,TRBJ2-7,CASSLDQPGRNYEQYF,TGCGCCAGCAGCTTGGATCAACCGGGAAGGAACTACGAGCAGTACTTC
.,.,TRBV12-1,TRBJ1-5,CASSPPQDSNQPQHF,TGTGCCAGCAGCCCCCCACAGGATAGCAATCAGCCCCAGCATTTT
few,TRBD2,TRBV7-3,TRBJ2-1,CASSLNPGGSYNEQFF,TGTGCCAGCAGCTTAAATCCGGGGGGCTCCTACAATGAGCAGTTCTTC
.,TRBD1,TRBV24-1,TRBJ2-7,CATSDLGQGEQYF,TGTGCCACCAGTGATCTAGGACAGGGCGAGCAGTACTTC
.,TRBD2,TRBV10-3,TRBJ2-5,CAISSGGTQETQYF,TGTGCCATCAGCTCGGGGGGAACCCAAGAGACCCAGTACTTC
.,TRBD1,TRBV19,TRBJ1-1,CASSIQGASTEAFF,TGTGCCAGTAGTATTCAGGGGGCGAGCACTGAAGCTTTCTTT
.,.,TRBV6-6,TRBJ2-7,CASSYSIQGAYEQYF,TGTGCCAGCAGTTACTCTATACAGGGTGCCTACGAGCAGTACTTC
.,.,TRBV5-1,TRBJ2-6,CASSLASGANVLTF,TGCGCCAGCAGCTTGGCGTCTGGGGCCAACGTCCTGACTTTC
.,TRBD2,TRBV7-9,TRBJ2-1,CASSLPGGNNEQFF,TGTGCCAGCAGCTTACCGGGGGGTAACAATGAGCAGTTCTTC
.,TRBD1,TRBV5-4,TRBJ1-6,CASSEPGQSNSPLHF,TGTGCCAGCAGCGAACCGGGACAGAGTAATTCACCCCTCCACTTT
.,.,TRBV5-4,TRBJ2-5,CASSLDSPEWETQYF,TGTGCCAGCAGCTTAGACAGCCCTGAGTGGGAGACCCAGTACTTC
.,.,TRBV2,TRBJ1-1,CASRVGDTLNTEAFF,TGTGCCAGCAGAGTGGGGGACACTTTGAACACTGAAGCTTTCTTT
many,TRBD1,TRBV6-2/TRBV6-3,TRBJ1-5,CASSTTGVQPQHF,TGTGCCAGCAGTACGACAGGGGTTCAGCCCCAGCATTTT
.,.,TRBV6-5,TRBJ2-1,CASRVLDEQFF,TGTGCCAGCAGGGTCCTAGATGAGCAGTTCTTC
few,TRBD1,TRBV10-1,TRBJ1-3,CASSFGTGSGNTIYF,TGCGCCAGCAGTTTCGGGACAGGCTCTGGAAACACCATATATTTT
once,.,TRBV20-1,TRBJ1-5,CSASERGQPQHF,TGCAGTGCTAGTGAAAGGGGGCAGCCCCAGCATTTT
.,.,TRBV16,TRBJ2-3,CASSQSRTDTDTQYF,TGTGCCAGCAGCCAATCGCGGACAGACACAGATACGCAGTATTTT
many,TRBD1,TRBV19,TRBJ2-7,CASSTGGRTYEQYF,TGTGCCAGTAGTACAGGGGGCCGAACCTACGAGCAGTACTTC
.,.,TRBV20-1,TRBJ2-1,CRGARVDEQFF,TGCAGGGGGGCTCGGGTAGATGAGCAGTTCTTC
.,.,TRBV24-1,TRBJ2-5,CATSDPRFGETQYF,TGTGCCACCAGTGATCCCCGGTTCGGGGAGACCCAGTACTTC
.,.,TRBV6-6,TRBJ1-2,CASSSGYGYTF,TGTGCCAGCAGTTCGGGCTATGGCTACACCTTC
.,.,TRBV7-9,TRBJ2-7,CASSSYSYEQYF,TGTGCCAGCAGCTCGTACTCCTACGAGCAGTACTTC
.,.,TRBV5-8,TRBJ2-2,CASSFTGLVTGELFF,TGTGCCAGCAGCTTTACAGGGTTGGTCACCGGGGAGCTGTTTTTT
.,.,TRBV28,TRBJ2-3,CASSLARGVAGTDTQYF,TGTGCCAGCAGTTTAGCCAGGGGGGTAGCCGGCACAGATACGCAGTATTTT
few,.,TRBV7-6,TRBJ2-1,CASSLAGGGIEQFF,TGTGCCAGCAGCTTAGCTGGTGGGGGGATTGAGCAGTTCTTC
.,TRBD1,TRBV4-1,TRBJ1-6,CASSQGLQGIYNSPLHF,TGCGCCAGCAGCCAAGGCCTACAGGGGATCTATAATTCACCCCTCCACTTT
.,.,TRBV19,TRBJ1-3,CASSMSGTFTSGNTIYF,TGTGCCAGTAGTATGTCCGGGACTTTTACCTCTGGAAACACCATATATTTT